This section outlines one T cell receptor beta chain sequence together with its context. Its antigen is currently unknown. In the authors' workflow: Out-of-frame sequences were removed, leaving 2,204,828 distinct TCRbeta sequences. Data came from immunoSEQ multiplex PCR; TCRdb stores just in-frame clones and leaves some out. V and J calls and clone size are copied from that table; D and trimming were computed from the DNA. This table has 75,000 to 95,000 clones, roughly 80% appearing once. This CDR3 contains 13 residues. Germline loops: CDR1 SGHDT, CDR2 YYEEEE. V was trimmed by 1 base and J by 10 bases, leaving 14 bases between them. The sample comes from a study of memory CD4+ T cells and cytomegalovirus serostatus. Whole-study context: Of the healthy Belgian adults, roughly ten were CMV seropositive and 20 to 25 seronegative.

Single viable CD3+CD4+CD8-CD45RO+ cells were sorted as the memory CD4+ T cells. Donors' CMV status reflects serum IgG against pp150, pp28, p38, p52. Study-wide results and caveats: Suggested: most of the CMV-linked TCR signature lies in CD4+ memory cells.

This TCR came from an adult in good health and CMV-seronegative. The V call is TRBV5-6, the J call TRBJ1-1; no reliable D call. The sequencing input was memory CD4+ T cells from blood. The CDR3 loop reads CASSLKLAVRAFF. The CDR3 DNA is TGTGCCAGCAGCTTGAAGTTGGCAGTTAGAGCTTTCTTT. The full variable domain, in which reference TRBV5-6 and TRBJ1-1 provide the parts outside the CDR3, is DAGVTQSPTHLIKTRGQQVTLRCSPKSGHDTVSWYQQALGQGPQFIFQYYEEEERQRGNFPDRFSGHQFPNYSSELNVNALLLGDSALYLCASSLKLAVRAFFGQGTRLTVV.